Listed here are 21 T cell receptor beta chains from one sample, sequenced in a study of blood T cell repertoires in COVID-19. Produced via immunoSEQ multiplex PCR; TCRdb's table is partial and in-frame only. The repertoire holds 100,000 to 150,000 clones, 88% seen once, with roughly 7.6% in the top ten. What was sequenced was peripheral blood. These receptors all come from a man between 45 and 60 years old with acute or convalescent COVID-19.

This clone occurred once. V gene TRBV3-1 (or the pseudogene TRBV3-2) combines with J gene TRBJ1-3, with D possibly matching TRBD1 (5 bases). Trimming removed 1 base from V and 0 bases from J, with 10 bases in between. CDR3 length: 16 amino acids. CDR1 is LGHDT and CDR2 is YNNKEL in the germline V gene (reference sequence). The CDR3: CASSQVSRASGNTIYF. CDR3 in DNA: TGTGCCAGCAGCCAAGTGTCCAGGGCCTCTGGAAACACCATATATTTT.

The chain joins TRBV15 to TRBJ1-1; possibly TRBD1 for D (6 bases). The germline V gene has CDR1 LNHNV and CDR2 YYDKDF (reference sequence). CDR3 length: 15 residues. The V end lost 0 bases, the J end lost 1 base, and 9 bases lay between the germline ends. CDR3 sequence (DNA): TGTGCCACCAGCAGAGAGGGGGCTCGGAACACTGAAGCTTTCTTT. As protein: CATSREGARNTEAFF.

The chain uses TRBV21-1 and TRBJ1-4; the D segment call TRBD1 is taken from the table without a DNA check. TRBV21-1 is listed as a pseudogene. The CDR3 runs 15 residues. The CDR3 region has the DNA TGTGCCAGCAGCTCACCAGGGGTAACTAATGAAAAACTGTTTTTT. It specifies CASSSPGVTNEKLFF.

This chain joins TRBV2 and TRBJ2-7; TRBD2 is a possible D gene (7 bases). V was clipped by 6 bases and J by 2 bases, with 8 bases between them. CDR3 size: 12 residues. Germline lookup yields CDR1 SNHLY and CDR2 FYNNEI. Written as DNA, the CDR3 is TGTGCCAGCAGGCGGGGGCCCTACGAGCAGTACTTC. Translating it yields CASRRGPYEQYF.

V usage is TRBV6-5 and J usage is TRBJ1-2, with 9 bases that match TRBD1. From germline, CDR1 is MNHEY and CDR2 SVGAGI. This CDR3 contains 15 residues. After removal of 7 bases from V and 0 bases from J, the junction contained 6 bases not matched to a gene. The CDR3 DNA reads TGTGCCAGCAAAACGGGACAGGGAGCTAACTATGGCTACACCTTC. Translated, it gives CASKTGQGANYGYTF.

This chain links TRBV21-1 with TRBJ2-5; TRBD2, the D gene given by the table, was not confirmed from the DNA. TRBV21-1 is flagged as a pseudogene. There are 15 residues in the CDR3. CDR3 residues: CASSIRGRTQETQYF. In DNA form, the CDR3 reads TGTGCCAGCAGCATCCGCGGGAGGACCCAAGAGACCCAGTACTTC.

The rearrangement joins TRBV10-3 to TRBJ2-4, with no clear D. The germline CDR1 and CDR2 sequences are ENHRY and SYGVKD. CDR3 length equals 15 residues. With 7 bases removed from V and 0 bases from J, the gap between germline ends came to 13 bases. CDR3 loop: CAITPLFLAKNIQYF. In DNA form, the CDR3 reads TGTGCCATCACCCCCCTGTTTCTAGCCAAAAACATTCAGTACTTC.

This clone showed up just once. The V gene is TRBV9, the J gene TRBJ1-3; the D gene is possibly TRBD1 (5 bases). The CDR3 consists of 15 residues. Germline lookup yields CDR1 SGDLS and CDR2 YYNGEE. Trimming removed 4 bases from V and 0 bases from J, with 11 bases in between. The CDR3 is CASSSMTVSGNTIYF. CDR3 DNA sequence: TGTGCCAGCAGCTCTATGACAGTCTCTGGAAACACCATATATTTT.

The V and J genes are TRBV6-5 and TRBJ1-1; D possibly corresponds to TRBD1 (5 bases). This CDR3 is built from 15 residues. V shed 6 bases and J shed 10 bases, with 24 bases lying between them. Germline values: CDR1 MNHEY, CDR2 SVGAGI. The CDR3 DNA reads as TGTGCCAGCAGGTTCGACAGCAACCGCGTTTCTGGAGCTTTCTTT. Protein product: CASRFDSNRVSGAFF.

The rearrangement uses TRBV7-9 and TRBJ2-7; no clear D gene. The CDR3 runs to 14 residues. Germline V gene data show CDR1 as SEHNR and CDR2 as FQNEAQ (reference sequence). The V end lost 5 bases, the J end lost 2 bases, and 13 bases lay between the germline ends. CDR3 sequence: CASSRVQVPYEQYF. The CDR3, as DNA: TGTGCCAGCAGCCGTGTTCAGGTTCCCTACGAGCAGTACTTC.

V and J are TRBV4-1 and TRBJ2-3, with 7 bases identical to TRBD2. The germline V gene encodes CDR1 MGHRA and CDR2 YSYEKL. The CDR3 covers 16 residues. Germline trimming cut 1 base from V and 2 bases from J; bases unmatched to any gene: 6. The CDR3 DNA reads as TGCGCCAGCAGCCAAGGGCCTAGCGGATACACAGATACGCAGTATTTT. Translated: CASSQGPSGYTDTQYF.

The gene calls are TRBV3-1 (or the pseudogene TRBV3-2) and TRBJ2-6; 7 bases are a match to TRBD1. The V segment lost 5 bases and the J segment 4 bases; nucleotides outside the gene matches: 17. The CDR3 covers 19 residues. Per germline, CDR1 LGHDT and CDR2 YNNKEL (reference sequence). CDR3 loop: CASSAHRGSLSLGANVLTF. CDR3 nucleotides: TGTGCCAGCAGCGCCCACAGGGGAAGTCTCTCTCTGGGGGCCAACGTCCTGACTTTC.

The chain combines TRBV4-3 with TRBJ2-3; a weak D match, TRBD2 (6 bases). Germline CDR1 reads LGHNA; CDR2 reads YSLEER. This CDR3 is 15 amino acids long. Trimming stripped 0 bases from V and 2 bases from J, with 9 bases between. The CDR3 nucleotides are TGCGCCAGCAGCCAAGATGGGACTCCCACAGATACGCAGTATTTT. Encoded protein: CASSQDGTPTDTQYF.

This sequence joins TRBV6-5 and TRBJ2-7, with D perhaps matching TRBD1 (5 bases). From germline, CDR1 is MNHEY and CDR2 SVGAGI. This CDR3 is built from 13 residues. Trimming took off 9 bases at V and 2 bases at J, with 14 bases between the two ends. The CDR3 loop reads CASLQDWTYEQYF. In nucleotides, the CDR3 is TGTGCCAGTCTACAGGATTGGACCTACGAGCAGTACTTC.

In DNA form, the CDR3 reads TGTGCCAGTAGTACTGGGACAGGCGGAAATTCACCCCTCCACTTT. Protein product: CASSTGTGGNSPLHF. The chain has TRBV19 and TRBJ1-6, with 8 bases lining up with TRBD1. CDR3 length: 15 amino acids. The trim removed 4 bases at V and 7 bases at J, leaving 6 bases unmatched. Germline V gives CDR1 LNHDA, CDR2 SQIVND (reference sequence).

This chain uses TRBV5-4 with TRBJ2-3; 7 nucleotides align to TRBD2. Germline CDR1 and CDR2: SGHNT and YYREEE (reference sequence). The CDR3 is 15 amino acids. With 2 bases clipped from V and 3 bases from J, the junction kept 6 bases outside the gene matches. The CDR3 DNA reads as TGTGCCAGCAGCTTTCGGCGGGAGCGTACAGATACGCAGTATTTT. It specifies CASSFRRERTDTQYF.

V gene TRBV24-1 combines with J gene TRBJ1-2, with D possibly TRBD1 on 6 matching bases. The germline gives CDR1 KGHDR, CDR2 SFDVKD. This CDR3 region has 14 residues. Trimming pared 9 bases from V and 4 bases from J, leaving 17 bases between. The CDR3 here is CATGGRGSSYGYTF. CDR3 DNA: TGTGCCACCGGGGGCAGGGGCTCGTCCTATGGCTACACCTTC.

V and J are TRBV7-2 and TRBJ2-7, with D unresolved. Trimming shortened V by 6 bases and J by 0 bases, and 12 bases separated the two germline ends. Germline V gene sequence: CDR1 SGHTA, CDR2 FQGNSA. The CDR3 spans 14 residues. CDR3 coding DNA: TGTGCCAGCAGTACAGACGTACACTCCTACGAGCAGTACTTC. Translation gives CASSTDVHSYEQYF.

The chain links TRBV3-1 (or the pseudogene TRBV3-2) to TRBJ1-2; D not certain. Between the trimmed V and J ends, which lost 7 bases and 8 bases, there was a span of 23 bases. This CDR3 contains 15 residues. Per germline, CDR1 LGHDT and CDR2 YNNKEL (reference sequence). In DNA, the CDR3 is TGTGCCAGCACCCGAATCCCCGGACTCCTCGGAGGCTACACCTTC. Amino acid sequence: CASTRIPGLLGGYTF.

This clone is a singleton in its sample. The V and J genes are TRBV2 and TRBJ2-7; the match to TRBD1 covers 7 bases. The CDR3 loop spans 13 amino acids. The junction had 9 bases not matched to a gene; V was cut back by 9 bases and J by 4 bases. Germline V gene data show CDR1 as SNHLY and CDR2 as FYNNEI. The CDR3 sequence is CASTRGPGYEQYF. CDR3 sequence (DNA): TGTGCCAGTACGAGGGGGCCTGGGTACGAGCAGTACTTC.

The CDR3 here is CASSRQGESEQFF. CDR3 in DNA: TGTGCCAGCAGTCGACAGGGAGAAAGTGAGCAGTTCTTC. The chain has TRBV27 and TRBJ2-1; TRBD1 aligns across 7 bases. Per the germline V gene, CDR1 is MNHEY and CDR2 is SMNVEV (reference sequence). This CDR3 has 13 amino acids. Trimming took 5 bases from V and 9 from J; bases not matched to a gene: 7.